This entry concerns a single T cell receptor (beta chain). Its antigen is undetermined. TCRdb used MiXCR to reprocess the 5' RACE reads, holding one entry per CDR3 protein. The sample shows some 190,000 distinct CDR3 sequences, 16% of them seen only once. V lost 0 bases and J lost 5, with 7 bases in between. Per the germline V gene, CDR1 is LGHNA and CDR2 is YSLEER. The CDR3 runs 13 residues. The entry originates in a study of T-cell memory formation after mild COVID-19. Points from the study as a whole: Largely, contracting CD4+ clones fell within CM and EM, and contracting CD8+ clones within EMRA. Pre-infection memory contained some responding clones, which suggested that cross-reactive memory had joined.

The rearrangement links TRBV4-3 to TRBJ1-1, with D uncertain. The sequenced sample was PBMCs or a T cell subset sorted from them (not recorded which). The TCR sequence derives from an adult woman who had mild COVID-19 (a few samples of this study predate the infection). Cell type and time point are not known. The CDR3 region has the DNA TGCGCCAGCAGCCAAGATTATCGGACTGAAGCTTTCTTT. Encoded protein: CASSQDYRTEAFF.